The 17 T cell receptor beta chains reported below all come from one sample, sequenced in a study of T cells in Graves' hyperthyroidism and ophthalmopathy. The TCR beta CDR3 regions underwent amplification using RNA transcripts as the source. With the HTBI primer set, the TCR CDR3 went through a first round of RT-PCR. TCRdb passed the multiplex PCR reads through MiXCR, listing each CDR3 protein once. Counted here are about 500,000 distinct CDR3 sequences, 15% to 20% occurring once; the ten biggest clones make up approximately 15%. The sequenced sample consisted of blood. The origin of the receptors is a woman aged 18-30 years with Graves' ophthalmopathy.

The table lists this clonotype with many counts. The CDR3 coding sequence is TGTGCCAGCAGCCAAGTCCCGGACAGACTCGGGACCCAGTACTTC. This encodes CASSQVPDRLGTQYF. J is TRBJ2-5 and V is TRBV3-1, with TRBD1 as a possible D gene (6 bases). This CDR3 has 15 residues. Trimming took off 1 base at V and 7 bases at J, with 16 bases between the two ends. Germline V CDR1 and CDR2: LGHDT, YNNKEL (reference sequence).

DNA of the CDR3: TGCAGTGCTAGAATGTCTAGCGGGGGGGCAGGTACGCAGTATTTT. The encoded protein is CSARMSSGGAGTQYF. The rearrangement joins TRBV20-1 to TRBJ2-3, with TRBD2 matching 12 bases. This CDR3 region has 15 residues. Germline V lookup: CDR1 DFQATT, CDR2 SNEGSKA (reference sequence). After removal of 2 bases from V and 8 bases from J, the junction contained 8 bases not matched to a gene.

This clonotype was seen many times. The V call is TRBV5-8, the J call TRBJ2-5; unclear D gene. Deletions cut 4 bases from V and 5 bases from J, with 15 bases between. CDR1 and CDR2 from the germline V gene are SGHTS and YDEGEE. This CDR3 has 14 amino acids. The CDR3 DNA is TGTGCCAGCAGCCCAGGTGGTAATGGGGAGACCCAGTACTTC. The encoded protein is CASSPGGNGETQYF.

This clonotype showed up many times. The chain uses TRBV6-1 and TRBJ2-7; 12 bases are a match to TRBD2. The germline CDR1 and CDR2 sequences are MNHNS and SASEGT. The CDR3 spans 15 residues. V lost 4 bases and J lost 3; bases outside the gene matches: 4. The CDR3 nucleotides are TGTGCCAGCAGTGTGACTAGCGGGAGCCTCTACGAGCAGTACTTC. It specifies CASSVTSGSLYEQYF.

This clonotype was recorded a few times. V gene TRBV5-6 combines with J gene TRBJ2-1, with 13 bases identical to TRBD2. The V and J ends lost 1 base and 3 bases, in that order; junction bases with no gene match: 7. This CDR3 has 18 amino acids. CDR1 and CDR2 (germline): SGHDT, YYEEEE. The CDR3: CASSLYELAGGRYNEQFF. The DNA for the CDR3 is TGTGCCAGCAGCTTGTACGAACTAGCGGGGGGGCGCTACAATGAGCAGTTCTTC.

This clonotype was picked up many times. This chain joins TRBV27 and TRBJ2-3; TRBD2 matches 13 bases. CDR3 length: 17 residues. The germline CDR1 and CDR2 sequences are MNHEY and SMNVEV (reference sequence). Trimming cost V 1 base and J 5 bases; bases outside gene matches: 6. CDR3 loop: CASSLLGLAGVGDTQYF. The CDR3, as DNA: TGTGCCAGCAGTTTATTAGGACTAGCGGGAGTTGGAGATACGCAGTATTTT.

Details on this clonotype: Just one base apart from a much larger clone, this may be a read error. The genes are TRBV28 and TRBJ2-7; D gene unclear. The CDR3 covers 13 residues. Germline lookup yields CDR1 MDHEN and CDR2 SYDVKM. This CDR3 reads CASASNPTYEQHF. The DNA for the CDR3 is TGTGCCAGCGCTAGTAATCCCACATACGAGCAGCACTTC. The complete variable domain, with remaining parts taken from reference TRBV28 and TRBJ2-7, reads DVKVTQSSRYLVKRTGEKVFLECVQDMDHENMFWYRQDPGLGLRLIYFSYDVKMKEKGDIPEGYSVSREKKERFSLILESASTNQTSMYLCASASNPTYEQHFGPGTRLTVT.

A few counts support this clonotype. The chain is built from TRBV14 and TRBJ2-1, with 10 positions matching TRBD2. Germline CDR1 reads SGHDN; CDR2 reads FVKESK. Trimming at V came to 2 bases and at J to 9 bases, leaving 10 bases not matched to a gene. This CDR3 contains 16 residues. CDR3 coding DNA: TGTGCCAGCAGCCAATGGCCGCTAGCGGGAGCCGCTGAGCAGTTCTTC. Protein product: CASSQWPLAGAAEQFF.

This clonotype has ten or more counts. The chain couples TRBV9 to TRBJ1-5, with D possibly matching TRBD1 (5 bases). The V and J ends lost 3 bases and 2 bases respectively, with 12 bases between them. The length of the CDR3 is 15 residues. CDR1 is SGDLS, CDR2 YYNGEE, per germline. The CDR3 spells CASSEGGGGNQPQHF. The DNA of the CDR3 is TGTGCCAGCAGCGAGGGCGGGGGGGGCAATCAGCCCCAGCATTTT.

This clonotype appeared many times. This chain joins TRBV20-1 and TRBJ2-3; no clear D. The CDR3 is made up of 15 amino acids. The V end lost 0 bases, the J end lost 2 bases, and 12 bases lay between the germline ends. Per germline, CDR1 DFQATT and CDR2 SNEGSKA (reference sequence). CDR3 nucleotide sequence: TGCAGTGCTAGAGATTGGAGCAGTTCCACAGATACGCAGTATTTT. Protein: CSARDWSSSTDTQYF.

In its sample, this clonotype was seen a few times. The chain has TRBV30 and TRBJ2-7; D gene uncertain. The V end lost 0 bases, the J end lost 2 bases, and 11 bases lay between the germline ends. Germline lookup yields CDR1 GTSNPN and CDR2 SVGIG (reference sequence). This CDR3 region has 14 residues. Written as DNA, the CDR3 is TGTGCCTGGAGTGTTTATCGGACCACCTACGAGCAGTACTTC. Residues: CAWSVYRTTYEQYF.

This clonotype was detected many times. The chain carries TRBV7-9 and TRBJ2-1; 9 bases agree with TRBD1. This CDR3 has 15 residues. From germline, CDR1 is SEHNR and CDR2 FQNEAQ (reference sequence). The V segment lost 0 bases and the J segment 9 bases; nucleotides outside the gene matches: 6. The CDR3 sequence: CASSLAPDRGVEQFF. The CDR3 nucleotides are TGTGCCAGCAGCTTAGCTCCGGACAGGGGAGTTGAGCAGTTCTTC.

CDR3 protein: CASSQSGRTSPLHF. The CDR3 bases are TGTGCCAGCAGCCAATCAGGGAGAACGTCACCCCTCCACTTT. The chain employs TRBV6-1 and TRBJ1-6; tentatively, D is TRBD1 (5 bases). The CDR3 is made up of 14 amino acids. Per germline, CDR1 MNHNS and CDR2 SASEGT. The ends were cut back, 6 bases at V and 10 bases at J, with 16 bases in the middle.

This clonotype has just a few counts. The chain is built from TRBV6-2 or TRBV6-3 and TRBJ2-1, with 7 positions matching TRBD1. The CDR3 extends over 13 amino acids. Germline-derived CDR1 and CDR2 are MNHEY and SVGEGT. With 5 bases clipped from V and 9 bases from J, the junction kept 7 bases outside the gene matches. The CDR3 DNA follows: TGTGCCAGCAGTCAACAGGGGCTCGGTGAGCAGTTCTTC. Protein sequence: CASSQQGLGEQFF.

This clonotype came up many times. The chain joins TRBV3-1 to TRBJ2-5, with D possibly being TRBD2 (6 bases). The CDR3 runs to 14 residues. Trimming pared 4 bases from V and 5 bases from J, leaving 14 bases between. Per the germline V gene, CDR1 is LGHDT and CDR2 is YNNKEL (reference sequence). The CDR3 loop reads CASSPGTGVETQYF. The CDR3 DNA reads TGTGCCAGCAGCCCTGGGACGGGAGTGGAGACCCAGTACTTC.

This clonotype was seen many times. The J gene is TRBJ1-2, the V gene TRBV28, with TRBD1 matching over 10 bases. V shed 3 bases, J shed 1 base, and the junction held 5 bases outside the gene matches. The CDR3 covers 16 residues. The germline CDR1 and CDR2 sequences are MDHEN and SYDVKM. This CDR3 is CASSLTGGFVNYGYTF. The CDR3 DNA is TGTGCCAGCAGTTTGACAGGGGGCTTTGTTAACTATGGCTACACCTTC.

This clonotype came up many times. The chain is built from TRBV11-2 and TRBJ2-7; 7 bases map to TRBD1. The CDR3 runs 14 residues. V shed 5 bases and J 2 bases; nucleotides not matched to a gene: 6. CDR1 SGHAT and CDR2 FQNNGV come from the germline V gene. CDR3 nucleotide sequence: TGTGCCAGCAGCACGGACAGGCCCCCCTACGAGCAGTACTTC. As protein: CASSTDRPPYEQYF. Based on the CDR3 plus reference TRBV11-2 and TRBJ2-7, the full variable domain is EAGVAQSPRYKIIEKRQSVAFWCNPISGHATLYWYQQILGQGPKLLIQFQNNGVVDDSQLPKDRFSAERLKGVDSTLKIQPAKLEDSAVYLCASSTDRPPYEQYFGPGTRLTVT.